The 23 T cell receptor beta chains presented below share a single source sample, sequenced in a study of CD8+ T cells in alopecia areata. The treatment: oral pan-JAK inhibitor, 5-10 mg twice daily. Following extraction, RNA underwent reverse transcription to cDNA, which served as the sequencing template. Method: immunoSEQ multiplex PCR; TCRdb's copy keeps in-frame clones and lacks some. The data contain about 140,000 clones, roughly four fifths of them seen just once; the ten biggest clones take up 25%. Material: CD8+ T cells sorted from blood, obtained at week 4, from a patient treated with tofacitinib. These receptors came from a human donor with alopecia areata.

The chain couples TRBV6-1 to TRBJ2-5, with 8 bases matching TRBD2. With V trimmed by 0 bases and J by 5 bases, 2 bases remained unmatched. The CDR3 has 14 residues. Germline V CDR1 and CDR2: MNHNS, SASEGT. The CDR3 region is CASSEAGTSETQYF. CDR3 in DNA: TGTGCCAGCAGTGAAGCGGGGACTAGTGAGACCCAGTACTTC.

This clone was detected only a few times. In nucleotides, the CDR3 is TGCGCCAGCAGGGACAGTTGGGAGACCCAGTACTTC. This sequence encodes CASRDSWETQYF. This chain connects TRBV10-2 to TRBJ2-5; D perhaps matches TRBD1 (6 bases). The CDR3 runs to 12 residues. CDR1 is WSHSY, CDR2 SAAADI, per germline. The V gene lost 6 bases and the J gene lost 5 bases, with 10 bases spanning the gap.

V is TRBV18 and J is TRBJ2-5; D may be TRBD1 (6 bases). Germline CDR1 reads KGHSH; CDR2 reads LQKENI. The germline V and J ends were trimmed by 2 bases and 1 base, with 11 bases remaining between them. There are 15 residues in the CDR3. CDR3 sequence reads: CASSPSRRGQETQYF. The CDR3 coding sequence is TGTGCCAGCTCACCATCGCGCAGGGGCCAAGAGACCCAGTACTTC.

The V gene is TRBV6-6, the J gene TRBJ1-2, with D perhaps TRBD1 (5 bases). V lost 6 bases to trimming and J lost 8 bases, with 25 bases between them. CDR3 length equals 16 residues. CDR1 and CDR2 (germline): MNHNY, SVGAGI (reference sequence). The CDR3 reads CASSHLGTGTTQGYTF. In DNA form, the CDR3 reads TGTGCCAGCAGCCATCTAGGGACGGGGACGACTCAGGGCTACACCTTC.

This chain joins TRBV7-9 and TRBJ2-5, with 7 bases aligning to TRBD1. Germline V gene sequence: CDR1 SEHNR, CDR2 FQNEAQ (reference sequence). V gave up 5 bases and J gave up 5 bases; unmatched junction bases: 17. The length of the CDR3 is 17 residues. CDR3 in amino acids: CASSSPPVGGARETQYF. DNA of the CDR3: TGTGCCAGCAGCAGCCCTCCTGTAGGGGGCGCTAGGGAGACCCAGTACTTC.

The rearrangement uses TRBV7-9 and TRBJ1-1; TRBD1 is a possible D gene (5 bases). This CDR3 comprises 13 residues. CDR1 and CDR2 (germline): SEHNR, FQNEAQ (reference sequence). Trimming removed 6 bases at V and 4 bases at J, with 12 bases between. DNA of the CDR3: TGTGCCAGCAGTCCACGGAGGGGCACTGAAGCTTTCTTT. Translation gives CASSPRRGTEAFF.

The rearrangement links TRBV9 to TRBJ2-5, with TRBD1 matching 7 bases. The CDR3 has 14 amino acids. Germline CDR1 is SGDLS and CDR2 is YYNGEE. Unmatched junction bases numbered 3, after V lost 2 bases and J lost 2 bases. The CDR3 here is CASSVGQSQETQYF. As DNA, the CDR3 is TGTGCCAGCAGCGTGGGACAGAGTCAAGAGACCCAGTACTTC. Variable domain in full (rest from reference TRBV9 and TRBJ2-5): DSGVTQTPKHLITATGQRVTLRCSPRSGDLSVYWYQQSLDQGLQFLIQYYNGEERAKGNILERFSAQQFPDLHSELNLSSLELGDSALYFCASSVGQSQETQYFGPGTRLLVL.

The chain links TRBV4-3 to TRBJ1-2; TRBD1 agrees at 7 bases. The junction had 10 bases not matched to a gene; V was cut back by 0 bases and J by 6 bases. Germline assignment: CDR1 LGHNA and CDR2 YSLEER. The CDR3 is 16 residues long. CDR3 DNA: TGCGCCAGCAGCCAAGACCTCGGGACAGCCCTTGATGGCTACACCTTC. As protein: CASSQDLGTALDGYTF.

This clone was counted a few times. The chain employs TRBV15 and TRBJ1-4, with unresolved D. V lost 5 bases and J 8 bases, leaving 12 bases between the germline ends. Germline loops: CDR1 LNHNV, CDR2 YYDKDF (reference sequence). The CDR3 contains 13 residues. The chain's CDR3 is CATSSFRYEKLFF. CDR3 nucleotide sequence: TGTGCCACCAGCTCCTTCCGGTACGAAAAACTGTTTTTT.

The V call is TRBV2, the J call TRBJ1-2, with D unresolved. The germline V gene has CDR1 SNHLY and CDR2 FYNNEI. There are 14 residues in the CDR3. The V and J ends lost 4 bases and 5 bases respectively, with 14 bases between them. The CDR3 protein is CASSVTTDPYGYTF. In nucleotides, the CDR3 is TGTGCCAGCAGTGTTACTACAGACCCATATGGCTACACCTTC. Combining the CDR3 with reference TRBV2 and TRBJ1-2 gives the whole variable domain EPEVTQTPSHQVTQMGQEVILRCVPISNHLYFYWYRQILGQKVEFLVSFYNNEISEKSEIFDDQFSVERPDGSNFTLKIRSTKLEDSAMYFCASSVTTDPYGYTFGSGTRLTVV.

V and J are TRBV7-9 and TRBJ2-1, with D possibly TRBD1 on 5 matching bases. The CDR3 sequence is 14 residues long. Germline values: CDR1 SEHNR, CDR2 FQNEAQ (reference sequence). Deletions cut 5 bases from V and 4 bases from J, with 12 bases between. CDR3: CASSPPDRYNEQFF. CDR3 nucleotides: TGTGCCAGCAGCCCTCCCGACAGATACAATGAGCAGTTCTTC.

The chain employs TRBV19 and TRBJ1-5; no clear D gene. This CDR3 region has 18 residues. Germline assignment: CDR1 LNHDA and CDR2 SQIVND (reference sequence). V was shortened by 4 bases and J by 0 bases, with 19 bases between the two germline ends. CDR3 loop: CASSTSGRSLYSNQPQHF. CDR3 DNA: TGTGCCAGTAGTACATCGGGCAGGTCCCTCTATAGCAATCAGCCCCAGCATTTT. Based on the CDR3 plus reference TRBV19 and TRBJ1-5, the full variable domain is DGGITQSPKYLFRKEGQNVTLSCEQNLNHDAMYWYRQDPGQGLRLIYYSQIVNDFQKGDIAEGYSVSREKKESFPLTVTSAQKNPTAFYLCASSTSGRSLYSNQPQHFGDGTRLSIL.

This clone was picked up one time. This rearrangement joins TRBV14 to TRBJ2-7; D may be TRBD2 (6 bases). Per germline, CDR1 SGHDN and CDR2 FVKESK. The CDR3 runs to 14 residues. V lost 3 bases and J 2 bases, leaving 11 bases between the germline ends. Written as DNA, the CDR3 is TGTGCCAGCAGCCAGTCCGCGGGGCCCTACGAGCAGTACTTC. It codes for CASSQSAGPYEQYF.

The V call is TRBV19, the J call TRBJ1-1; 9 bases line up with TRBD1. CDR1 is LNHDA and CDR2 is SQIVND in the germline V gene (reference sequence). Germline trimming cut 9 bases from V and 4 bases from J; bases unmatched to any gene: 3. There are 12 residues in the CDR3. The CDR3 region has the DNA TGTGCCAGCCGACAGGGGGGCACTGAAGCTTTCTTT. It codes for CASRQGGTEAFF.

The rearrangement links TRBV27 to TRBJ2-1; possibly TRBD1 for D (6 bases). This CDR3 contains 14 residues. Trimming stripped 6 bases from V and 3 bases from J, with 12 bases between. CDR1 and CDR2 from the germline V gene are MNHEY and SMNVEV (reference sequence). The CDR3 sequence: CASRPGQDYNEQFF. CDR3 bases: TGTGCCAGCAGACCGGGACAAGACTACAATGAGCAGTTCTTC.

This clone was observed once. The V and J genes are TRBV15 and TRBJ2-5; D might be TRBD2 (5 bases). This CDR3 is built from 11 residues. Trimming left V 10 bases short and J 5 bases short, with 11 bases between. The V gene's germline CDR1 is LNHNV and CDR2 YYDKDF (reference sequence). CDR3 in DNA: TGTGCCATCGGGGAGAGGGAGACCCAGTACTTC. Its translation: CAIGERETQYF.

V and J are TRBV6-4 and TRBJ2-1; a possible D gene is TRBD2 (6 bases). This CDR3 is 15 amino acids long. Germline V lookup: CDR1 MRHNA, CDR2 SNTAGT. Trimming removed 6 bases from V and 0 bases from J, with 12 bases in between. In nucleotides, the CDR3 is TGTGCCAGCAGCCTAGCGCAGGGCTCCTACAATGAGCAGTTCTTC. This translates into CASSLAQGSYNEQFF.

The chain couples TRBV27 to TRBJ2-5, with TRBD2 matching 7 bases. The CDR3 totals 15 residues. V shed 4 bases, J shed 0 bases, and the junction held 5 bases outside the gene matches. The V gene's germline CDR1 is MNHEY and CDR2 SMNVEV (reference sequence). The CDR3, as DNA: TGTGCCAGCAGTTCCAGCGGGGCCTACCAAGAGACCCAGTACTTC. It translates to CASSSSGAYQETQYF.

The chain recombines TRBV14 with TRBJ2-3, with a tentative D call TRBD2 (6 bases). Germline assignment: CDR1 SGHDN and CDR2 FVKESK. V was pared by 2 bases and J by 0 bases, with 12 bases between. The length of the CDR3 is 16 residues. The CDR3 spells CASSQREPLSTDTQYF. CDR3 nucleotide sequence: TGTGCCAGCAGCCAACGGGAGCCCCTTAGCACAGATACGCAGTATTTT.

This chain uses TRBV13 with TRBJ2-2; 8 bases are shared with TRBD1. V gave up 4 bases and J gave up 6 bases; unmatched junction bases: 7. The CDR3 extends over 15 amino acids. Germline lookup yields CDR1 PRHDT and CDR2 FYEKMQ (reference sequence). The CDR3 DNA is TGTGCCAGCAGCTATACGGACAGGGAGGCCGGGGAGCTGTTTTTT. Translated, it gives CASSYTDREAGELFF.

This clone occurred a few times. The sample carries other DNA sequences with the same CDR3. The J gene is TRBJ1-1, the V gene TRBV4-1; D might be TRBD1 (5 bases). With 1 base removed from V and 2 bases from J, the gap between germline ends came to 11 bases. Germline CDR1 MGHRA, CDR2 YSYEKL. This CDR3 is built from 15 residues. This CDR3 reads CASSQVPGGNTEAFF. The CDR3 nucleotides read TGCGCCAGCAGCCAAGTACCCGGGGGTAACACTGAAGCTTTCTTT.

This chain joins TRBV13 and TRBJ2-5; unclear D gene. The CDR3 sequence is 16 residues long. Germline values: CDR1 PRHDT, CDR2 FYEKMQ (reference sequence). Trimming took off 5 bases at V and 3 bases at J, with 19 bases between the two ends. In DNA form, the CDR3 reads TGTGCCAGCAGCGAGGTGTCTACCACGTCGAAAGAGACCCAGTACTTC. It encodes CASSEVSTTSKETQYF. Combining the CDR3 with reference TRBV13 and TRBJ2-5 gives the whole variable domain AAGVIQSPRHLIKEKRETATLKCYPIPRHDTVYWYQQGPGQDPQFLISFYEKMQSDKGSIPDRFSAQQFSDYHSELNMSSLELGDSALYFCASSEVSTTSKETQYFGPGTRLLVL.

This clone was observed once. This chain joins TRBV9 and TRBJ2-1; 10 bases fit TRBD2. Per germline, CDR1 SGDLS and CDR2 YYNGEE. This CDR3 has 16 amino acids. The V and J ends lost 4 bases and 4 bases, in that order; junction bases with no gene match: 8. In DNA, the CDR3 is TGTGCCAGCAGCCCCCGGGAGCGGGGGGGGTACAATGAGCAGTTCTTC. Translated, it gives CASSPRERGGYNEQFF.